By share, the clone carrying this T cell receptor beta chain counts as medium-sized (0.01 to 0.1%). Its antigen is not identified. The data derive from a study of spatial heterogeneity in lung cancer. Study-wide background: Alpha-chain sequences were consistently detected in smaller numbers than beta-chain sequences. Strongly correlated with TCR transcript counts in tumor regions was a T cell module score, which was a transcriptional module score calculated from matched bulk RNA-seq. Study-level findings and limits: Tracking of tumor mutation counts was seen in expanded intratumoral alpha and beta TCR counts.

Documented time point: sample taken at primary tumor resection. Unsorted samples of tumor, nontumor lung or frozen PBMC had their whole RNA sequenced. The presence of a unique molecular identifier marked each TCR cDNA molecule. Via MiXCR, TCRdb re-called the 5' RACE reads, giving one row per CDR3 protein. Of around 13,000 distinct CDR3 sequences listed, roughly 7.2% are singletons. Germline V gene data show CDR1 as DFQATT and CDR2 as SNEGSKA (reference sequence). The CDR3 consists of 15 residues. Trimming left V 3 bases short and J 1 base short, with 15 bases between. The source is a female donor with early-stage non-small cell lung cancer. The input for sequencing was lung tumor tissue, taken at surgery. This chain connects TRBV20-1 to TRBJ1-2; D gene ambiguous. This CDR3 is CSARVPPAFNYGYTF. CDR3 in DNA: TGCAGTGCTAGGGTCCCCCCGGCATTTAACTATGGCTACACCTTC.